The present T cell receptor (beta chain) was sequenced within a study of T cells after yellow fever vaccination. Study at large: For low cell numbers, libraries were made with SMART-Seq v4 Ultra Low Input.

Template switching by 5'RACE produced TCR cDNA, adding a universal primer site and UMIs. A single record per CDR3 protein comes from TCRdb applying MiXCR to the 5' RACE reads. There are 150,000 to 200,000 distinct CDR3 sequences in the sample; over 7% occur only once, and approximately 35% lies in the top ten. General study findings and limits: Re-detected after boosting: most primary clones, 95% to 98% of CD4 and less than 90% of CD8.

The CDR3 is made up of 15 amino acids. Trimming removed 2 bases from V and 3 bases from J, with 14 bases in between. Germline values: CDR1 MNHEY, CDR2 SVGEGT. This clonotype has just a few counts. Antigen unknown. The sequence came from a man aged 18 to 29 who received the YFV17D yellow fever vaccine. The V and J genes are TRBV6-2 or TRBV6-3 and TRBJ2-7; a possible D gene is TRBD2 (5 bases). The source was CD8+ T cells sorted from PBMCs, collected 45 days after the yellow fever booster vaccination. In nucleotides, the CDR3 is TGTGCCAGCAGTTACGCCGGGGTGGGGTACTACGAGCAGTACTTC. Amino acid sequence: CASSYAGVGYYEQYF.